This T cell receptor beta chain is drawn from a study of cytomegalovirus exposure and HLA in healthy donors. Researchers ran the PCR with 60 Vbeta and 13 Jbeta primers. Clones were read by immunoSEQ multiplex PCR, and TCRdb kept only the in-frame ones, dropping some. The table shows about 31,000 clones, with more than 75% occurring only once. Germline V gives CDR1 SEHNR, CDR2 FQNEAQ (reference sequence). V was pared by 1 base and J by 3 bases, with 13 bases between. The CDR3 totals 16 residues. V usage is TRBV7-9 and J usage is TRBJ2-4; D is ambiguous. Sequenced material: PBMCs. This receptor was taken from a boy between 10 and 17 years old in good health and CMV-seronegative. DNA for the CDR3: TGTGCCAGCAGCTTAGAGGCCGCGGAAGGCAAAAACATTCAGTACTTC. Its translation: CASSLEAAEGKNIQYF.